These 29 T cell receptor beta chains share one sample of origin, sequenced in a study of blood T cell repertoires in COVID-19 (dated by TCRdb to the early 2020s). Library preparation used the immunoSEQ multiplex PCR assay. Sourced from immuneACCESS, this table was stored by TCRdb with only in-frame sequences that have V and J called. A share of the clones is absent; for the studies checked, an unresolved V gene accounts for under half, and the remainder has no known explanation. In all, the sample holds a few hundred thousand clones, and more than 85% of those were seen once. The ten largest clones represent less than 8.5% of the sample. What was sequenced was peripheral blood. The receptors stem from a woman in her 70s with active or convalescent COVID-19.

The CDR3 protein is CASSSSGQSNSPLHF. The DNA for the CDR3 is TGTGCCAGCAGTTCCTCGGGACAATCCAATTCACCCCTCCACTTT. This sequence joins TRBV27 and TRBJ1-6; the D gene is possibly TRBD1 (6 bases). This CDR3 is built from 15 residues. Germline V CDR1 and CDR2: MNHEY, SMNVEV (reference sequence). Trimming took 4 bases from V and 7 from J, leaving 14 bases between them.

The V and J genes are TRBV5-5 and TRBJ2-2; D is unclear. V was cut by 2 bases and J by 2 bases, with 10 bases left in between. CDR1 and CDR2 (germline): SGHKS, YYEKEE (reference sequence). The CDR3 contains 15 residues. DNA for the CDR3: TGTGCCAGCAGCTTATCACCAGTAAACACCGGGGAGCTGTTTTTT. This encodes CASSLSPVNTGELFF.

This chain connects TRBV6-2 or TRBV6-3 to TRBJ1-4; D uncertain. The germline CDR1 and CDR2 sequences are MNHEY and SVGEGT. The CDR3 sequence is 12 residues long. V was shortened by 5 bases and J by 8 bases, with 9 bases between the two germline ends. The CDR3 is CASSQRREKLFF. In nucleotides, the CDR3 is TGTGCCAGCAGTCAGAGGAGGGAAAAACTGTTTTTT.

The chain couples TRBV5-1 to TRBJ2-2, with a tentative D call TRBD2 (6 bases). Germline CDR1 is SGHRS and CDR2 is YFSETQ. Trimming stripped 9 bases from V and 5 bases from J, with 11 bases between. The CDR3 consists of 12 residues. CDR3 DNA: TGCGCCACCGGAGGGACGACCGGGGAGCTGTTTTTT. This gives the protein CATGGTTGELFF. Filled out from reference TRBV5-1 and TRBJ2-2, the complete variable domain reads KAGVTQTPRYLIKTRGQQVTLSCSPISGHRSVSWYQQTPGQGLQFLFEYFSETQRNKGNFPGRFSGRQFSNSRSEMNVSTLELGDSALYLCATGGTTGELFFGEGSRLTVL.

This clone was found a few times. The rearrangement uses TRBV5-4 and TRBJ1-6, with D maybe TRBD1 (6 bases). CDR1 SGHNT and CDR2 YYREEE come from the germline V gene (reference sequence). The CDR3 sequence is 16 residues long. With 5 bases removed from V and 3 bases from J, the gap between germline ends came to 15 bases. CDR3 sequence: CASRVRGLGYNSPLHF. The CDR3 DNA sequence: TGTGCCAGCAGAGTCAGGGGTCTTGGCTATAATTCACCCCTCCACTTT.

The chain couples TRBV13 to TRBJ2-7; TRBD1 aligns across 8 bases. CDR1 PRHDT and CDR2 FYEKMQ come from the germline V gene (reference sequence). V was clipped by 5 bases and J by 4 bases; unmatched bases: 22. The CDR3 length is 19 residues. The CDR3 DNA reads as TGTGCCAGCAGCCGAAGAAAACTTTCCGGGACAGGAGTTACATACGAGCAGTACTTC. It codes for CASSRRKLSGTGVTYEQYF.

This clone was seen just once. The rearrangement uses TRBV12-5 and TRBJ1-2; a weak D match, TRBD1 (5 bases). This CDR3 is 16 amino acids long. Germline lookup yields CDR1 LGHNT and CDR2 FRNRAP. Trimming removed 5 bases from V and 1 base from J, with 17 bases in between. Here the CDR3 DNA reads TGTGCTAGTGGTGCCGCGACACAGGCGATTAACTATGGCTACACCTTC. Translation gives CASGAATQAINYGYTF.

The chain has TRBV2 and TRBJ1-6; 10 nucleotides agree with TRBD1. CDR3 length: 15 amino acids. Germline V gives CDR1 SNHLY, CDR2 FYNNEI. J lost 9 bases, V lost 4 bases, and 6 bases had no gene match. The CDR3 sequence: CASSGDRGRGSPLHF. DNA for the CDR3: TGTGCCAGCAGTGGGGACAGGGGCAGGGGTTCACCCCTCCACTTT. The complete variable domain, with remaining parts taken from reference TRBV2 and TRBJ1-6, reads EPEVTQTPSHQVTQMGQEVILRCVPISNHLYFYWYRQILGQKVEFLVSFYNNEISEKSEIFDDQFSVERPDGSNFTLKIRSTKLEDSAMYFCASSGDRGRGSPLHFGNGTRLTVT.

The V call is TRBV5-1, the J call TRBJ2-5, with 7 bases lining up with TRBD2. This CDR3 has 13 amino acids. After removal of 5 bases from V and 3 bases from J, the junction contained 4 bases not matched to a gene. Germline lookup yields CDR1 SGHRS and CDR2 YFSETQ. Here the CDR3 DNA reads TGCGCCAGCAGTAAGCGGGGAGAAGAGACCCAGTACTTC. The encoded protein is CASSKRGEETQYF. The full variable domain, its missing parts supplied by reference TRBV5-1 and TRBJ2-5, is KAGVTQTPRYLIKTRGQQVTLSCSPISGHRSVSWYQQTPGQGLQFLFEYFSETQRNKGNFPGRFSGRQFSNSRSEMNVSTLELGDSALYLCASSKRGEETQYFGPGTRLLVL.

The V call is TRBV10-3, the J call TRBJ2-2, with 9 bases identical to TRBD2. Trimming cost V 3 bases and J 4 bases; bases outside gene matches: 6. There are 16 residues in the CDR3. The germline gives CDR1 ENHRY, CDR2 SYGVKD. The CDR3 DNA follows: TGTGCCATCAGTGACAGCGGGGGGTGGGGCACCGGGGAGCTGTTTTTT. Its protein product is CAISDSGGWGTGELFF.

CDR3 protein: CASSLGLDRTRYEQYF. The CDR3 DNA sequence: TGTGCCAGCAGCTTGGGACTGGACAGGACAAGATACGAGCAGTACTTC. This chain joins TRBV5-8 and TRBJ2-7, with 7 positions matching TRBD1. After removal of 0 bases from V and 4 bases from J, the junction contained 10 bases not matched to a gene. The CDR3 spans 16 residues. Germline CDR1 and CDR2: SGHTS and YDEGEE.

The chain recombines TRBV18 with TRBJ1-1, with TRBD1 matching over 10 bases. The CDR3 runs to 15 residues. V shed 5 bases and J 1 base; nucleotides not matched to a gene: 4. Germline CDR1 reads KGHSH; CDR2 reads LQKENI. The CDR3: CASSRQGAANTEAFF. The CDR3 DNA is TGTGCCAGCTCAAGACAGGGGGCGGCGAACACTGAAGCTTTCTTT.

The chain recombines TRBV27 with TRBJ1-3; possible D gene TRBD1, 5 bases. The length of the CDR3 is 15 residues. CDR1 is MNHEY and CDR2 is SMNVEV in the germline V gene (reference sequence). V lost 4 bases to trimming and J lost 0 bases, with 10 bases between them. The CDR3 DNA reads TGTGCCAGCAGTTCGTTGACAGTCTCTGGAAACACCATATATTTT. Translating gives CASSSLTVSGNTIYF.

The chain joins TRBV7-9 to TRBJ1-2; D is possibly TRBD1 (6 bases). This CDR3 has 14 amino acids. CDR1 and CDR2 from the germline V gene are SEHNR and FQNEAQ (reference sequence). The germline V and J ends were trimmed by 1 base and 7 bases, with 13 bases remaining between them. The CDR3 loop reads CASSLVAGARGYTF. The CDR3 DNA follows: TGTGCCAGCAGCTTAGTGGCAGGGGCGCGTGGCTACACCTTC.

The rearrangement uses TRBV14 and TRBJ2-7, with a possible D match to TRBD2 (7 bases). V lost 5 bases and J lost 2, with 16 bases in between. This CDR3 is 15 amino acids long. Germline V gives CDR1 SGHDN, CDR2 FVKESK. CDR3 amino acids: CASSGGAFPPYEQYF. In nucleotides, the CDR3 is TGTGCCAGCAGCGGGGGGGCATTTCCTCCCTACGAGCAGTACTTC.

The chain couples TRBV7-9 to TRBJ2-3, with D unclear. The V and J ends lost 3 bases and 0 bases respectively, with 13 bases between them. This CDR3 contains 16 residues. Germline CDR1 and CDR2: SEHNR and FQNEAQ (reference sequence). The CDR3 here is CASSFMESYSTDTQYF. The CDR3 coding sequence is TGTGCCAGCAGCTTCATGGAGTCCTATAGCACAGATACGCAGTATTTT. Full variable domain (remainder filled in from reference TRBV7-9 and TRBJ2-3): DTGVSQNPRHKITKRGQNVTFRCDPISEHNRLYWYRQTLGQGPEFLTYFQNEAQLEKSRLLSDRFSAERPKGSFSTLEIQRTEQGDSAMYLCASSFMESYSTDTQYFGPGTRLTVL.

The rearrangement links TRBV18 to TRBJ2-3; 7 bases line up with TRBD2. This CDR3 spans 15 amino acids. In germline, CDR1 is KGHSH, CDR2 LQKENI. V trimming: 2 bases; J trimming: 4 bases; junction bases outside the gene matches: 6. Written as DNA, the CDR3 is TGTGCCAGCTCACCAACCACTGGGGGGGCAGATACGCAGTATTTT. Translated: CASSPTTGGADTQYF. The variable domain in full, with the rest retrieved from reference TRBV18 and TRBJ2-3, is NAGVMQNPRHLVRRRGQEARLRCSPMKGHSHVYWYRQLPEEGLKFMVYLQKENIIDESGMPKERFSAEFPKEGPSILRIQQVVRGDSAAYFCASSPTTGGADTQYFGPGTRLTVL.

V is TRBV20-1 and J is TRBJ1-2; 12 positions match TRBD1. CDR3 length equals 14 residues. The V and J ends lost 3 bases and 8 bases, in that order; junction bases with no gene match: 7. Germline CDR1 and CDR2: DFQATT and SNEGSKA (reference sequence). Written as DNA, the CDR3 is TGCAGTGCTAGTGGGACAGGGGGCGCCCAGGGCTACACCTTC. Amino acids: CSASGTGGAQGYTF.

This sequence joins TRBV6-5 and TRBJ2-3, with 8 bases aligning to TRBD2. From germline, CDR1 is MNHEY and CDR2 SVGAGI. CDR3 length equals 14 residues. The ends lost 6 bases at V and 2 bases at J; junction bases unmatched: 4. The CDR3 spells CASRSGGYTDTQYF. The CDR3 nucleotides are TGTGCCAGCAGGAGCGGGGGATACACAGATACGCAGTATTTT.

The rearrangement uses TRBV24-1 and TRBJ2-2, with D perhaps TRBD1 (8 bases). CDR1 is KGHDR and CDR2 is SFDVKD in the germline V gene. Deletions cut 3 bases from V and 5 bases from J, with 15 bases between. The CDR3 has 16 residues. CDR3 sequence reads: CATSDLVQGGTGELFF. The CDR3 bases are TGTGCCACCAGTGATCTCGTACAGGGGGGGACCGGGGAGCTGTTTTTT.

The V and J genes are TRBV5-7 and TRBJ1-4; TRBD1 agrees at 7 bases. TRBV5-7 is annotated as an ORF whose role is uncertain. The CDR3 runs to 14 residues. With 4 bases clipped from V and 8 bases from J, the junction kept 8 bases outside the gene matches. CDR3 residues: CASSPTGVREKLFF. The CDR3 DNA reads TGTGCCAGCAGCCCAACAGGGGTTAGGGAAAAACTGTTTTTT.

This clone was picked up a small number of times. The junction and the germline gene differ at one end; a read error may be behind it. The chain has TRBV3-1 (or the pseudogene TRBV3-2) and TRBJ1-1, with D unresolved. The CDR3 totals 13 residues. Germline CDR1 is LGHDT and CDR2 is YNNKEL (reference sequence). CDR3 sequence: CASSQAGNSEAFF. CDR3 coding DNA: TGTGCCAGCAGCCAGGCGGGGAACAGTGAAGCTTTCTTT.

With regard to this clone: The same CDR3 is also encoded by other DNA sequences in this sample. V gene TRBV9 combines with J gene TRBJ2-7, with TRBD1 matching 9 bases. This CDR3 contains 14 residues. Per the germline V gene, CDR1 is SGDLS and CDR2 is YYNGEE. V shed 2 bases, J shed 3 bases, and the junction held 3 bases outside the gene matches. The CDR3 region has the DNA TGTGCCAGCAGCGTCGGGGACAGGGACTACGAGCAGTACTTC. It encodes CASSVGDRDYEQYF.

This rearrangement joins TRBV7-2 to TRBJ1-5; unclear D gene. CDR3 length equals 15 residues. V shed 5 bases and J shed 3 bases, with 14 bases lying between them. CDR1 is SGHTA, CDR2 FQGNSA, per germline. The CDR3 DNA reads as TGTGCCAGCAGCGCAGGCCTCCAGTTCAATCAGCCCCAGCATTTT. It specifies CASSAGLQFNQPQHF.

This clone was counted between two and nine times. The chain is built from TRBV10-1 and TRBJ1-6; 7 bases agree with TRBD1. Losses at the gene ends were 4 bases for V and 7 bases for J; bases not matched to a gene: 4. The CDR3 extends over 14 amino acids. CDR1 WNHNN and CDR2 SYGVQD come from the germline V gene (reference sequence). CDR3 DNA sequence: TGCGCCAGCAGTGCCGGGACAGCGAATTCACCCCTCCACTTT. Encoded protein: CASSAGTANSPLHF.

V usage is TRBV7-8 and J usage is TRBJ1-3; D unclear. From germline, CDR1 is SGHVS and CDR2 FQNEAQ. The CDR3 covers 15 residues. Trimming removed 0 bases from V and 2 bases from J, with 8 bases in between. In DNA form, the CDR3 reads TGTGCCAGCAGCTTAGCGTTTTTAGCTGGAAACACCATATATTTT. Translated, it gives CASSLAFLAGNTIYF. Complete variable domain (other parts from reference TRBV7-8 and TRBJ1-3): GAGVSQSPRYKVAKRGQDVALRCDPISGHVSLFWYQQALGQGPEFLTYFQNEAQLDKSGLPSDRFFAERPEGSVSTLKIQRTQQEDSAVYLCASSLAFLAGNTIYFGEGSWLTVV.

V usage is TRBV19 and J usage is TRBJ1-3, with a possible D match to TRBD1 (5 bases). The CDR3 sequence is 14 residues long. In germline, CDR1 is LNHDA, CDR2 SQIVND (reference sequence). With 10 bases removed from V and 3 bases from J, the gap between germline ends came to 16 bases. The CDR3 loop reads CATSDKGRGNTIYF. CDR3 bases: TGTGCCACCTCGGATAAGGGGCGTGGAAACACCATATATTTT.

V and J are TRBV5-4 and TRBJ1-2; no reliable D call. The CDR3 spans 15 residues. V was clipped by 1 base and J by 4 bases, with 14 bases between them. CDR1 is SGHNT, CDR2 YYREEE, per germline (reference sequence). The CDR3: CASSLMSEVSYGYTF. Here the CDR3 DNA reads TGTGCCAGCAGCTTGATGTCGGAGGTTTCCTATGGCTACACCTTC.

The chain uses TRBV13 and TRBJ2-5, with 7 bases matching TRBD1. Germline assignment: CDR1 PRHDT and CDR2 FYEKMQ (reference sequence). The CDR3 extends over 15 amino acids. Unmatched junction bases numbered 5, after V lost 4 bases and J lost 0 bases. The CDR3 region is CASSSWGTDQETQYF. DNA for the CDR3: TGTGCCAGCAGCTCTTGGGGGACAGACCAAGAGACCCAGTACTTC.